This is a list of T cell receptor beta chains from one sample in a study of blood T cells in healthy people across ages. In TCRdb, the 5' RACE reads were re-called with MiXCR into one record per CDR3 protein. Among roughly 1,500,000 distinct CDR3 sequences listed, around two fifths were seen once. Sequenced sample: blood. These receptors were taken from a woman aged 18 to 35 in good health. The CDR3 runs from the conserved cysteine through the conserved F or W. The order of the fields is V gene, CDR3 protein.

v_call: TRBV12-3/TRBV12-4
cdr3_aa: CASSQLGAAYEQYF

v_call: TRBV5-6
cdr3_aa: CASSFPTGGPSQEQYF

v_call: TRBV10-1
cdr3_aa: CASSIAGDPKNIQYF

v_call: TRBV2
cdr3_aa: CASSEGGRAGITYEQYF

v_call: TRBV25-1
cdr3_aa: CASSAHRGVNYGYTF

v_call: TRBV20-1
cdr3_aa: CSASPPSPGYTF

v_call: TRBV10-3
cdr3_aa: CAISESGGATNEKLFF

v_call: TRBV20-1
cdr3_aa: CSARDSLLIGYTF

v_call: TRBV29-1
cdr3_aa: CSVEVLGETQYF

v_call: TRBV12-3/TRBV12-4
cdr3_aa: CASKIGYGYTF

v_call: TRBV29-1
cdr3_aa: CSVEKAKNIQYF

v_call: TRBV6-1
cdr3_aa: CASSNGLAGANSTDTQYF

v_call: TRBV5-1
cdr3_aa: CASGPCDTSNYGYTF

v_call: TRBV20-1
cdr3_aa: CSARDRQRRTSGSYEQYF

v_call: TRBV20-1
cdr3_aa: CSADPLLAGAYEQYF

v_call: TRBV18
cdr3_aa: CASSPLLAGTYEQYF

v_call: TRBV28
cdr3_aa: CASSFPKPYNEQFF

v_call: TRBV20-1
cdr3_aa: CSASATGSSTDTQYF

v_call: TRBV12-3/TRBV12-4
cdr3_aa: CASGRGGQTRNEQFF